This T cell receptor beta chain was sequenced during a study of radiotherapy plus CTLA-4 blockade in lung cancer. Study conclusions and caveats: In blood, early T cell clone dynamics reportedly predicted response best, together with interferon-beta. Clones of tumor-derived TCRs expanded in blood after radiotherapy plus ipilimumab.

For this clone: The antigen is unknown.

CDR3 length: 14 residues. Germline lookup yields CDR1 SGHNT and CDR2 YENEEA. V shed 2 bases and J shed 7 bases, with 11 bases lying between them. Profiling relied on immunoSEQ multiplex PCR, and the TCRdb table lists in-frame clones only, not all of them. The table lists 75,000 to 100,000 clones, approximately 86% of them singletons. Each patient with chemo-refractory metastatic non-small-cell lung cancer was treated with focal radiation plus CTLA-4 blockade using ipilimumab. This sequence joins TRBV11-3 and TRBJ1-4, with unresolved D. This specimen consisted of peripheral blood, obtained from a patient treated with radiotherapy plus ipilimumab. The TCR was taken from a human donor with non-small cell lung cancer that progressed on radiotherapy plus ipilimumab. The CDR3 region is CASSLLPPGEKLFF. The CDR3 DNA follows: TGTGCCAGCAGCTTACTCCCGCCGGGTGAAAAACTGTTTTTT. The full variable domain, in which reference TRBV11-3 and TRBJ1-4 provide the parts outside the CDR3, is EAGVVQSPRYKIIEKKQPVAFWCNPISGHNTLYWYLQNLGQGPELLIRYENEEAVDDSQLPKDRFSAERLKGVDSTLKIQPAELGDSAVYLCASSLLPPGEKLFFGSGTQLSVL.